The clone carrying this T cell receptor (beta chain) was seen a few times. Its specificity is unknown. Libraries for TCRalpha and TCRbeta carried sample barcodes and unique molecular identifiers via 5'RACE. A single record per CDR3 protein comes from TCRdb applying MiXCR to the 5' RACE reads. The sample gives about 200,000 distinct CDR3 sequences, over 9.5% of which show up once; around 3.4% is in the top ten. The sample is drawn from a study of T-cell memory formation after mild COVID-19. Study-wide results and limits: That cross-reactive memory joined was suggested by some responding clones appearing in pre-infection memory.

Trimming cost V 4 bases and J 3 bases; bases outside gene matches: 4. CDR1 is SGHTA and CDR2 is FQGNSA in the germline V gene. The CDR3 length is 15 residues. The J gene is TRBJ2-1, the V gene TRBV7-2; TRBD2 matches at 9 bases. The sequenced sample consisted of PBMCs or a T cell subset sorted from them (not recorded which). This clonotype originated in a man aged 18-30 years who had mild COVID-19 (a few samples of this study predate the infection). Cell type and time point are not known. The CDR3 region has the DNA TGTGCCAGCAGCTCCTTTAGCGGGGGCTACAATGAGCAGTTCTTC. It yields the protein CASSSFSGGYNEQFF.